This T cell receptor beta chain originates from a study of identical twins. Regarding the study as a whole: Some out-of-frame alpha sequences were shared by twins, and these showed excess low generation probability.

V was trimmed by 6 bases and J by 2 bases, leaving 10 bases between them. The CDR3 extends over 12 amino acids. Germline CDR1 SQVTM, CDR2 ANQGSEA. This clonotype has a handful of counts. Its antigen remains unknown. MiXCR was run by TCRdb on the 5' RACE reads, yielding one entry per CDR3 protein. Altogether 1,800,000 or so distinct CDR3 sequences are present, about 32% being singletons, with the ten largest covering less than 0.35%. The TCR comes from a newborn girl in good health. The specimen sequenced was cord blood. The chain carries TRBV29-1 and TRBJ1-1; TRBD1 is a possible D gene (5 bases). The CDR3 loop reads CSVSDSNTEAFF. Written as DNA, the CDR3 is TGCAGCGTCTCCGACAGTAACACTGAAGCTTTCTTT.